This T cell receptor (beta chain) was found in a study of T cell repertoires in cytomegalovirus infection. Study summary: Indications came from public TCR beta signatures; they pointed to CMV infection and to a matching HLA type. Broader study findings: In two of eight donors, the top clonotype was HLA-C-restricted CMV-specific. Frequencies of public TCR beta families were cumulated, and this identified carriers of CMV plus the relevant HLA.

TCRdb re-called the reads through MiXCR, storing one row per CDR3 protein. The table lists about 340,000 distinct CDR3 sequences, about 29% of them singletons. For this clonotype: The target antigen is unknown.

The TCR originated in a human donor in good health (CMV status not recorded). Some clones in this sample may be carry-over from other donors' samples. Here the sequenced sample was cultured PBMCs, taken from culture after CMV antigen stimulation.

The CDR3 is CSAGGTGGGPQHF. The CDR3 DNA reads as TGCAGTGCTGGAGGGACAGGGGGAGGGCCCCAGCATTTT. The chain uses TRBV20-1 and TRBJ1-5; 11 positions match TRBD1. V lost 5 bases to trimming and J lost 9 bases; unmatched junction nucleotides: 6. The CDR3 consists of 13 residues. Germline CDR1 is DFQATT and CDR2 is SNEGSKA (reference sequence).